Presented here are 4 T cell receptor beta chains from one specimen sequenced in a study of shared clonotypes between healthy human individuals. TCRdb keeps only in-frame clones here, not all; method: immunoSEQ multiplex PCR. Of over 1.5 million clones detected, approximately 98% appear once; the ten largest clones hold about 0.45%. What was sequenced was naive CD4+ T cells sorted from blood. Subset noted: CD45RA+ positively selected. The receptors shown here come from a man aged 30 to 45 in good health.

The chain has TRBV19 and TRBJ1-5; 7 nucleotides align to TRBD1. The CDR3 extends over 16 amino acids. Losses at the gene ends were 1 base for V and 5 bases for J; bases not matched to a gene: 8. Germline CDR1 is LNHDA and CDR2 is SQIVND (reference sequence). The CDR3 sequence is CASSIALSRGHQPQHF. The DNA for the CDR3 is TGTGCCAGTAGTATAGCGCTTTCGAGGGGGCATCAGCCCCAGCATTTT.

The sample holds one count of this clone. This chain joins TRBV4-1 and TRBJ2-6, with D possibly matching TRBD2 (6 bases). The CDR3 contains 17 residues. The germline V gene encodes CDR1 MGHRA and CDR2 YSYEKL. Trimming pared 0 bases from V and 0 bases from J, leaving 9 bases between. The CDR3 reads CASSQEGTGSGANVLTF. The CDR3 DNA is TGCGCCAGCAGCCAAGAAGGGACTGGCTCTGGGGCCAACGTCCTGACTTTC.

The V and J genes are TRBV28 and TRBJ2-1; 10 bases line up with TRBD1. This CDR3 spans 16 amino acids. V was pared by 6 bases and J by 13 bases, with 18 bases of the junction left unmatched. Germline assignment: CDR1 MDHEN and CDR2 SYDVKM. The CDR3 nucleotides are TGTGCCAGCAGCTCCCGTCGGCCGCCGGGACAGGGGTCCCAGTTCTTC. The encoded protein is CASSSRRPPGQGSQFF.

This clone was seen a single time. The rearrangement links TRBV5-4 to TRBJ2-2; 9 nucleotides match TRBD2. Germline-derived CDR1 and CDR2 are SGHNT and YYREEE (reference sequence). Losses at the gene ends were 0 bases for V and 3 bases for J; bases not matched to a gene: 3. The CDR3 is 16 amino acids. For the CDR3, the DNA is TGTGCCAGCAGCTTGGATCTAGCGGGATACACCGGGGAGCTGTTTTTT. The encoded protein is CASSLDLAGYTGELFF.